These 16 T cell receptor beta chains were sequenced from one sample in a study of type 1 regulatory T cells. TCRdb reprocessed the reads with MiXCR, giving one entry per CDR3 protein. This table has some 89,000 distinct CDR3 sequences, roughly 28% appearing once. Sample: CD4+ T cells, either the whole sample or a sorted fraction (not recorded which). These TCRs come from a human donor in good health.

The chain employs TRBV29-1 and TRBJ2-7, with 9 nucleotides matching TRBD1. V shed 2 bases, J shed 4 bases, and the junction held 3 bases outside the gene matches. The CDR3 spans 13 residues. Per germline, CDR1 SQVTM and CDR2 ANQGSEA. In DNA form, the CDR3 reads TGCAGCGTTGAAAAAGGGACAGGGTACGAGCAGTACTTC. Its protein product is CSVEKGTGYEQYF.

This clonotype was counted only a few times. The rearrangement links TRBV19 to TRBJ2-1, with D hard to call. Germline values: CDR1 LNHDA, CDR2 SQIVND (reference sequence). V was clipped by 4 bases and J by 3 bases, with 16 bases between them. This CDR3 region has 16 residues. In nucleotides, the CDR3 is TGTGCCAGTAGTACCCCCGGCCCCGGAGACTACAATGAGCAGTTCTTC. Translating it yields CASSTPGPGDYNEQFF.

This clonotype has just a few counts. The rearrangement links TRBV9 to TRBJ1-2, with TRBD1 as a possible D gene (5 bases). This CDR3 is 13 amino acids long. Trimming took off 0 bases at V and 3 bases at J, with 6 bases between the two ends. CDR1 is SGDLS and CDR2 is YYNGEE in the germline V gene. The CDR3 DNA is TGTGCCAGCAGCGTAGGAGGGGACTATGGCTACACCTTC. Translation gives CASSVGGDYGYTF.

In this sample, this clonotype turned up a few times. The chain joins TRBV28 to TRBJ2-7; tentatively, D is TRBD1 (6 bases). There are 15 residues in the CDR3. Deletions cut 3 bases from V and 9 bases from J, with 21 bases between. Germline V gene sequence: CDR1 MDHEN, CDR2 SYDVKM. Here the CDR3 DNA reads TGTGCCAGCAGTTTGGATGGTACAGGGACGAAGGCGCAGTACTTC. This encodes CASSLDGTGTKAQYF.

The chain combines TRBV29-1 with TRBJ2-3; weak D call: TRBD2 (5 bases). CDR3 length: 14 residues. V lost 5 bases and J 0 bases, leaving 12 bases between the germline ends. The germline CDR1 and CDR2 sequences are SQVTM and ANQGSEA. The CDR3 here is CSVLGEGSTDTQYF. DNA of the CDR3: TGCAGCGTTTTGGGAGAAGGTAGCACAGATACGCAGTATTTT.

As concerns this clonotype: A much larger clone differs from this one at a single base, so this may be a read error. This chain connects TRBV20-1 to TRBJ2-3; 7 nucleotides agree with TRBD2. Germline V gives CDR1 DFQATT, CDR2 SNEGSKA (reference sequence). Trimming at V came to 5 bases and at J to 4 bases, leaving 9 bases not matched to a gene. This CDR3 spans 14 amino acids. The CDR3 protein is CSAHAAGRADTQYF. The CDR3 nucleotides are TGCAGTGCTCACGCAGCGGGAAGGGCAGATACGCAGTATTTT.

The CDR3 sequence is CASSLPPGQGATEAFF. In nucleotides, the CDR3 is TGCGCCAGCAGCTTACCCCCCGGACAGGGGGCTACTGAAGCTTTCTTT. The chain carries TRBV5-1 and TRBJ1-1; 11 bases match TRBD1. Germline lookup yields CDR1 SGHRS and CDR2 YFSETQ. The CDR3 length is 16 residues. V was clipped by 2 bases and J by 5 bases; unmatched bases: 8.

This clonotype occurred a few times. The CDR3 is CASSPRTHLSGELFF. DNA for the CDR3: TGTGCCAGCAGCCCCCGCACCCACCTCTCCGGGGAGCTGTTTTTT. The chain employs TRBV7-9 and TRBJ2-2; no clear D. The CDR3 sequence is 15 residues long. The ends were cut back, 5 bases at V and 6 bases at J, with 16 bases in the middle. In germline, CDR1 is SEHNR, CDR2 FQNEAQ (reference sequence).

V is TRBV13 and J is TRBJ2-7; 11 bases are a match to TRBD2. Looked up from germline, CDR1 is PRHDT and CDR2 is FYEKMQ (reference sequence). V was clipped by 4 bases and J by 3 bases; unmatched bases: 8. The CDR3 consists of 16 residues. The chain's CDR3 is CASSSLGLAANYEQYF. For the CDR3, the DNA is TGTGCCAGCAGCTCCTTGGGACTAGCGGCAAACTACGAGCAGTACTTC.

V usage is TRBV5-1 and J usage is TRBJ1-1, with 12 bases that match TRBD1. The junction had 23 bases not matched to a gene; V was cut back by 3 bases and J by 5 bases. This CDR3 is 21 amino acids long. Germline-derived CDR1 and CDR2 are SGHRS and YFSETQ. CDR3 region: CASSSNRDRGRRLPGETEAFF. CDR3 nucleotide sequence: TGCGCCAGCAGCTCAAACCGGGACAGGGGGCGGAGGTTACCGGGGGAGACTGAAGCTTTCTTT.

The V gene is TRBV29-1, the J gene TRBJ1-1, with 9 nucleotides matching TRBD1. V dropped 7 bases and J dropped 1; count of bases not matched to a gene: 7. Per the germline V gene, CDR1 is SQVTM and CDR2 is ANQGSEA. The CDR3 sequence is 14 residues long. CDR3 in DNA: TGCAGCGCCGCGACAGGGGGTGGGAACACTGAAGCTTTCTTT. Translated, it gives CSAATGGGNTEAFF.

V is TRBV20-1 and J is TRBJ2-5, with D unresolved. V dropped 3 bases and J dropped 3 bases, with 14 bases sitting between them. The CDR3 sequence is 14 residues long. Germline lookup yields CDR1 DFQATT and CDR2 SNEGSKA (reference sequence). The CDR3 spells CSASTVRVEETQYF. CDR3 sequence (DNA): TGCAGTGCTAGTACAGTAAGGGTCGAAGAGACCCAGTACTTC.

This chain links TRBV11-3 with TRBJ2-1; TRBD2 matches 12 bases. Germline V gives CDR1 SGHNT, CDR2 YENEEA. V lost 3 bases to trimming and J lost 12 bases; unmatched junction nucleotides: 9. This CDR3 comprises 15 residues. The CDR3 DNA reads TGTGCCAGCAGCTTGCTCGTAGTGGGACTAGCGGGGCAGTTCTTC. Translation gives CASSLLVVGLAGQFF.

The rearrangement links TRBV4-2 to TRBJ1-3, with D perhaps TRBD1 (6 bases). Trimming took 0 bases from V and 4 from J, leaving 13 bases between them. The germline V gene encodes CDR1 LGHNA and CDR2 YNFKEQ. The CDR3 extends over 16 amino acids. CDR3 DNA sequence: TGTGCCAGCAGCCAAGATGGGGGACATCTGGGAAACACCATATATTTT. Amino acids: CASSQDGGHLGNTIYF.

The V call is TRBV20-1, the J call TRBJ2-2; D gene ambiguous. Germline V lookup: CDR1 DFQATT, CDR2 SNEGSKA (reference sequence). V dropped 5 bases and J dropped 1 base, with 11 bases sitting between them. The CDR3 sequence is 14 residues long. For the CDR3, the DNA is TGCAGTGCTGCCACGACCAGGAACACCGGGGAGCTGTTTTTT. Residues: CSAATTRNTGELFF.

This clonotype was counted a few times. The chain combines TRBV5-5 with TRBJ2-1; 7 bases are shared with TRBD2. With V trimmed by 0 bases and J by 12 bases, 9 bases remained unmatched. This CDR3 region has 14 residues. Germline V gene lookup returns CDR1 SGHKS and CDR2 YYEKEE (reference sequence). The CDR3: CASSLGASGSWQFF. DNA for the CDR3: TGTGCCAGCAGCTTGGGAGCTAGCGGTAGCTGGCAGTTCTTC.